This TCR beta chain came from a study of blood T cell repertoires in COVID-19. Looking at the study overall: Sites in the United States, Italy and Spain provided acute and convalescent COVID-19 samples. T cells, B-cell-depleted T cells, or PBMCs supplied cDNA or gDNA.

Original handling: Reference gene primer amplification gave estimated nucleated cell counts. TCRdb's copy holds only in-frame clones and misses some; the assay was immunoSEQ multiplex PCR. The V and J calls and clone size come from that table; D and trimming were worked out from the DNA. The sample lists about 15,000 clones, roughly three quarters occurring once. V lost 2 bases, J lost 4 bases, and 5 bases stayed unmatched. From germline, CDR1 is SEHNR and CDR2 FQNEAQ (reference sequence). This CDR3 region has 17 residues. The chain has TRBV7-9 and TRBJ2-2; 12 bases match TRBD2. Sequenced sample: peripheral blood. The source is a man aged 55 to 70 with acute or convalescent COVID-19. The CDR3 region is CASSLIGLAGRTGELFF. DNA for the CDR3: TGTGCCAGCAGCTTAATAGGACTAGCGGGGCGCACCGGGGAGCTGTTTTTT.